This TCR beta chain was found in a study of cytomegalovirus exposure and HLA in healthy donors (dated by TCRdb to about 2017). For the wider study: An earlier analysis of approximately 590 of the donors reported 250 to 300 Gb of sequence data and around 120 million unique TCR beta sequences from some 180 million T cells. About 280 gigabases of sequencing data and tens of millions of unique TCR sequences were included in an early release covering over 600 HLA-typed donors. Four to six DR-DQ haplotypes were handled as single units for association and clustering, since linkage in the cohort was strong. Using immunosequencing, the study profiled T cell repertoires from 500 to 800 subjects and related those repertoires to cytomegalovirus serostatus. HLA typing included class I and class II loci at four-digit resolution. The study was designed to test whether signatures of past pathogen exposure could be identified by cataloging public T cell receptors. A separate validation cohort of 100 to 150 different subjects was used in addition to the 666-subject first cohort. All discovery cohort repertoires had been generated using a single sequencing platform. Rather than using new phenotypic data, the later analysis identified candidate immune exposures from TCR beta sequences and from how often those sequences occurred across donors. A later analysis re-analyzed previously published TCR beta repertoires from approximately 700 donors and added high-resolution HLA genotyping to study TCR occurrence patterns. In a later genetic analysis, genome-wide SNP genotypes for about 60% of the 666 donors were used, and that subset was treated as a discovery cohort. Among about 400 genotyped donors of the cohort, an average of around 240,000 unique TCR beta nucleotide sequences was sequenced per donor, of which 15% to 20% were non-productive. In an earlier analysis of around 540 of the donors, high-throughput TCR beta sequencing was used to judge whether each TCR beta V gene segment behaved as functional or pseudogenic. To predict cytomegalovirus infection status, the study combined high-throughput TCR immunosequencing, statistical association of individual TCRs with disease status, and machine learning. Of the roughly 390 genotyped donors, 65% to 90% were placed in the genetic ancestry cluster associated with self-reported Caucasian donors. Donor age, sex, ethnicity and CMV serostatus were compiled together with the repertoire data. Typing coverage varied by locus: about 629-630 donors for A, B, C, DRB1 and DQB1; approximately 560 for DQA1; 600 to 610 for DPA1; under 490 for DPB1.

General study outcomes and caveats: Sequencing depth was assumed to be roughly uniform across donors in the presence/absence analyses, though that assumption may not hold. In vitro tests confirmed that a few of the cytomegalovirus-associated TCR beta chains recognize cytomegalovirus antigens. According to a later analysis, TCR association rates differed among HLA loci, with DRB1 alleles showing the most associated TCRs and HLA-C alleles showing the fewest. Because counts were too low, 15 to 20 rarely observed V segments, including chromosome 9 orphons, were excluded from the earlier analysis of 500 to 700 of the donors. Compared with the approximately 710-donor mean, donors in an Asian-associated ancestry cluster had fewer N-insertions in productive TCRs, according to a later genetic analysis. In a later genetic analysis, a missense DCLRE1C variant was associated with V-gene and J-gene trimming of TCR beta chains, and the association was replicated in an independent cohort. The authors suggested that the approach could potentially be generalized to other disease states and immunological phenotypes. In this cohort, only TCR beta chains were sequenced, and detectable features were limited by the absence of alpha or paired-chain data. According to a later analysis, most CMV-associated TCR beta chains appeared to be HLA-restricted, and the HLA associations seemed to be driven largely by CMV exposure. The 87-base-pair reads could not distinguish some IMGT-functional V segments, including TRBV6-2 and TRBV6-3, so those segments were excluded. CMV serostatus was the only immune exposure information available for the cohort. When HLA alleles, especially DR and DQ, strongly co-occurred, attributing TCR associations to individual alleles was difficult. Compared with equally common non-associated chains, HLA-associated TCR beta chains in a later analysis were more clonally expanded and had lower generation probabilities. Across donors, most TCR sequences were observed very rarely, whereas some public TCRs were present in many individuals. In an earlier analysis of about 600 of the donors, most TCR beta V segments appeared in productive rearrangements about 90% or about 30% of the time, broadly matching IMGT annotations. In a later analysis, several top co-occurrence clusters were reported to appear linked to parvovirus B19, influenza, CMV and Epstein-Barr virus. Because some donors lacked HLA typing at each locus, the association tests relied only on the typed subset. Specific HLA alleles were associated with more than 15,000 TCR beta sequences at a false discovery rate of 0.05 in a later analysis. Correlated functional status among segregating V segments might reflect linkage disequilibrium, but an unknown experimental factor could not be ruled out. A total of around 150 TCR beta chains were listed by the study as associated with cytomegalovirus. A further reported finding was that TCR beta sequences accurately predicted the HLA-A and HLA-B alleles for most subjects in the first cohort. In both the original and validation cohorts, the classifier was reported to diagnose cytomegalovirus status with high specificity and sensitivity. The sequencing pipeline was judged likely to have produced a cluster of highly shared sequence variants as a technical artifact.

Library preparation employed the immunoSEQ multiplex PCR assay. For the multiplex PCR, a mixture combining 60 forward primers for TCR Vbeta segments and 13 reverse primers for TCR Jbeta segments was used. A multiplex PCR assay on genomic DNA amplified the CDR3 region of rearranged TCR beta genes. The Illumina HiSeq System was used to sequence the amplified TCR beta libraries as 87-base-pair reads. As for the authors' bioinformatics: A later analysis counted some 80 million unique TCR beta chains across the 666 repertoires, and roughly 11 million of these chains were shared by at least two donors. To remove PCR and sequencing errors, raw reads were error-corrected and collapsed into unique sequences using a nearest-neighbor algorithm that merged closely related sequences. To assign V, D and J gene segments, CDR3 sequences were aligned to IMGT reference sequences. For a sequence to be retained, a match of at least six nucleotides was required to both a V gene segment and a J gene segment. A rearrangement counted as productive if the CDR3 had no stop codons and remained in frame with V and J, and every other rearrangement counted as non-productive. CDR3 was defined by IMGT convention, running from the second conserved V-encoded cysteine to the conserved J-encoded phenylalanine. In an earlier analysis of more than 550 of the donors, sequences lacking an unambiguous match to a single V gene segment were excluded. In an earlier analysis of several hundred of the donors, V segments were called functional above 56.7% productive rearrangements and were called segregating when the between-donor standard deviation exceeded 5%. A statistical classification framework was built for diagnosing cytomegalovirus status from the catalog of TCR beta chain sequences. A later analysis assigned V and J genes by comparing TCR nucleotide sequences with IMGT/GENE-DB human TR gene sequences. In a later analysis, CDR3 sequences and most-parsimonious VDJ recombination scenarios were assigned using the TCRdist pipeline. In a later analysis, each TCR beta chain was defined by its CDR3 amino acid sequence together with its V-gene family, and reads without a unique V-gene family were excluded. In a later analysis, 450 to 600 highly shared, low-generation-probability nucleotide sequences were removed to address suspected cross-contamination and a sequencing artifact. For each public chain, a later analysis derived a clonal expansion index from normalized ranks of inferred template counts within each repertoire. Generation probabilities in a later analysis came from a VDJ recombination model fitted to out-of-frame rearrangements, and those results were checked against IGoR. In a later analysis, hypergeometric tests were used to score TCR-TCR, TCR-HLA and TCR-CMV co-occurrence, with a repertoire-size bias correction applied to TCR pairs. To estimate false discovery rates, a later analysis permuted the HLA or CMV assignments 20 times. In a later analysis, co-occurring TCRs were grouped using DBSCAN, with TCRdist sequence similarity added in when clustering inside HLA-allele-positive subsets. Repertoires with fewer than 30,000 or more than 120,000 public chains were left out of co-occurrence clustering, as were about 5 repertoires with anomalous nucleotide sharing. Entries here come from immuneACCESS through TCRdb and include only in-frame sequences with V and J called. Some clones fail to appear in such tables; in the studies checked, an unresolved V gene covers under half of the shortfall, and the cause of the remainder is unknown. Clone size and the V and J calls come from that table; the DNA yielded D and trimming. The sample table shows 90,000 to 110,000 clones, and about 86% are seen once. The ten largest clones capture 2.2% of the sample.

The cohort consisted of some 730 healthy bone marrow donors. All cohort members were sampled while nominally healthy, although unrecorded immune exposures were likely present. The donor was CMV seronegative and belonged to the group of 352 seronegative cohort members. Each donor provided a peripheral blood sample, and peripheral blood mononuclear cells were used for TCR beta sequencing. The Qiagen DNeasy Blood Extraction Kit was used to extract genomic DNA from the blood cell samples. Trimming takes 0 bases from V and 6 bases from J, and the germline ends sit 7 bases apart. From the cysteine up to the phenylalanine, the CDR3 has a length of 12 residues. The read is trimmed to its CDR3 DNA, 36 bases read in frame from base 1. The germline V gene gives CDR1 as SGHRS and CDR2 as YFSETQ. About this clone itself: There is no known antigen for this receptor. Nothing much larger sits one base from this clone, and base qualities are not available.

The chain uses TRBV5-1 and TRBJ2-7; matching of 5 bases hints at TRBD2 as the D gene. The sequenced material came from PBMCs. The receptor was derived from a woman aged 25-40 years in good health and CMV-seronegative. The nucleotides read TGCGCCAGCAGCTTGGTGGGGAGCGAGCAGTACTTC. Its amino acids are CASSLVGSEQYF.